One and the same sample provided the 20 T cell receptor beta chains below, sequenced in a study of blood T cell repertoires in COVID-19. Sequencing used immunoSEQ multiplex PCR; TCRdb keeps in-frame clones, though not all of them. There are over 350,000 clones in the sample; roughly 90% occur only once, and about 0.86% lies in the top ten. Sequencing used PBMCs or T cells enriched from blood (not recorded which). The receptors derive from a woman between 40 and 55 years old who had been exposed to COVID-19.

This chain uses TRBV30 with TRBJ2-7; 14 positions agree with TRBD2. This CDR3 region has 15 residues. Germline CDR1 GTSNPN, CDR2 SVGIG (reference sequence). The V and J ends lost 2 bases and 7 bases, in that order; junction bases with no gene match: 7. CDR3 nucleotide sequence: TGTGCCTGGAGTCTGAGACTAGCGGGGGGGCATGAGCAGTACTTC. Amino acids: CAWSLRLAGGHEQYF.

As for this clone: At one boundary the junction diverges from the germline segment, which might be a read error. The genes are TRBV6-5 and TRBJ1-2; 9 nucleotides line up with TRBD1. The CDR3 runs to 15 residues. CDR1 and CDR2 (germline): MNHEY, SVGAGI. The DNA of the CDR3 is TGTGCCAGCAGTTACTCAGGGACAGGGACCTATGTCTACACCTTC. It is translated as CASSYSGTGTYVYTF.

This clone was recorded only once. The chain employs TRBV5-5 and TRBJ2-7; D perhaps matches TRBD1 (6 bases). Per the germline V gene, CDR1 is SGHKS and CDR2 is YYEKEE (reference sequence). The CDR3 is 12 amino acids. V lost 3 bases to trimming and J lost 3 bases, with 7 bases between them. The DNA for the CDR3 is TGTGCCAGCAGCTCGACAGGCTACGAGCAGTACTTC. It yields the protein CASSSTGYEQYF.

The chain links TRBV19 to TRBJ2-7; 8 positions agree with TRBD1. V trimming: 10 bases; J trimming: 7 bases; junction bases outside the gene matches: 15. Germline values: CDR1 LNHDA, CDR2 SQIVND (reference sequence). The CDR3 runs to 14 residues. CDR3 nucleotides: TGTGCCACACGACAGGGGCCGGGGTCGTCTGAGCAGTACTTC. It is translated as CATRQGPGSSEQYF. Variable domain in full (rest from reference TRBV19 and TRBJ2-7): DGGITQSPKYLFRKEGQNVTLSCEQNLNHDAMYWYRQDPGQGLRLIYYSQIVNDFQKGDIAEGYSVSREKKESFPLTVTSAQKNPTAFYLCATRQGPGSSEQYFGPGTRLTVT.

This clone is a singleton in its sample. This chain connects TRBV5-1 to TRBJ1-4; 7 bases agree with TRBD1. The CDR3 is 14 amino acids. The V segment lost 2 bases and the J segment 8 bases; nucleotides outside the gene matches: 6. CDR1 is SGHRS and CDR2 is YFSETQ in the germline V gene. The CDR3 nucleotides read TGCGCCAGCAGCTTCCGGGACAGAAGGGAAAAACTGTTTTTT. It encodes CASSFRDRREKLFF.

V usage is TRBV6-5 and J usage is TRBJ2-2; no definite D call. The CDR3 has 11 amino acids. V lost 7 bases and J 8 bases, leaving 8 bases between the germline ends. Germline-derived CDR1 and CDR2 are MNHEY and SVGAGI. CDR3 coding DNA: TGTGCCAGCAAATCACTTGGGGAGCTGTTTTTT. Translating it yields CASKSLGELFF.

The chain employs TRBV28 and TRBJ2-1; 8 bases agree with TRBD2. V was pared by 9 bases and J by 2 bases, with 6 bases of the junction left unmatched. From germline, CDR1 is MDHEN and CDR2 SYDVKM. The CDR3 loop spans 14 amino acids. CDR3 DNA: TGTGCCAGTCATACGGGGGGGCCCTACAATGAGCAGTTCTTC. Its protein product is CASHTGGPYNEQFF.

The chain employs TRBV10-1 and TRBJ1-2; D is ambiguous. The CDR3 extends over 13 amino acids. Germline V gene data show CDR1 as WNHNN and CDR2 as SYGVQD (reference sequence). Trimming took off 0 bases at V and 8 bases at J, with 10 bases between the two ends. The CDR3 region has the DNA TGCGCCAGCAGTGAGTCTGGACTTGTGGGCTACACCTTC. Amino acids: CASSESGLVGYTF.

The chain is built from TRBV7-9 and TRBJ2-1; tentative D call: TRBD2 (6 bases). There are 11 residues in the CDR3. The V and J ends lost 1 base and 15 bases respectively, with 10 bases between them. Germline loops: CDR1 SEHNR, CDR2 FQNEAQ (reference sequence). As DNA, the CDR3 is TGTGCCAGCAGCTTAGAGATAGCGGCGTTCTTC. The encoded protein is CASSLEIAAFF.

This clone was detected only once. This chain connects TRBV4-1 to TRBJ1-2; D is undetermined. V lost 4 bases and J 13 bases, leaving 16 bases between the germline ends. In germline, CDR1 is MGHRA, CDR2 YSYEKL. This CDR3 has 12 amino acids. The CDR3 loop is CASSPLGSWLTF. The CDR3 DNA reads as TGCGCCAGCAGCCCCTTGGGCTCCTGGCTCACCTTC.

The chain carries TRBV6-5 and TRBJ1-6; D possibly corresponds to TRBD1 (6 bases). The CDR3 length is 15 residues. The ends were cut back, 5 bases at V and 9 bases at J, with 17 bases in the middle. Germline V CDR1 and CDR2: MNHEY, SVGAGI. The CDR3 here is CASSRGQRFGSPLHF. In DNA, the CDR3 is TGTGCCAGCAGTCGTGGACAGAGGTTTGGTTCACCCCTCCACTTT.

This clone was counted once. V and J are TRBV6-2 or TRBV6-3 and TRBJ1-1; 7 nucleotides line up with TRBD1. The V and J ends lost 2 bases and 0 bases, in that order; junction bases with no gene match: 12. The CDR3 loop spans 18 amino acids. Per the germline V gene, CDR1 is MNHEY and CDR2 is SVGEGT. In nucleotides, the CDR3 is TGTGCCAGCAGTTACCCGATCGGACAGGCTCTTATGAACACTGAAGCTTTCTTT. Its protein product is CASSYPIGQALMNTEAFF.

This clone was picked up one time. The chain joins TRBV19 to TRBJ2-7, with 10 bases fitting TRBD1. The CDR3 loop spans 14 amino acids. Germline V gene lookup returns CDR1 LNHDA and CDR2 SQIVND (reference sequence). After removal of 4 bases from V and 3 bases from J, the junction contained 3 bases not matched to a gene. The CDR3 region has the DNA TGTGCCAGTAGTAGGCGGACAGGGGGCTACGAGCAGTACTTC. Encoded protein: CASSRRTGGYEQYF.

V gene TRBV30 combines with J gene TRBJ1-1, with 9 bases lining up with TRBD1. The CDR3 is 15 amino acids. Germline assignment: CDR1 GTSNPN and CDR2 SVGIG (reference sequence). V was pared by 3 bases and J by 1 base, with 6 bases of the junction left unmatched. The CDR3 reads CAWRPPDRGNTEAFF. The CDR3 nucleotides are TGTGCCTGGAGGCCCCCGGACAGGGGGAACACTGAAGCTTTCTTT.

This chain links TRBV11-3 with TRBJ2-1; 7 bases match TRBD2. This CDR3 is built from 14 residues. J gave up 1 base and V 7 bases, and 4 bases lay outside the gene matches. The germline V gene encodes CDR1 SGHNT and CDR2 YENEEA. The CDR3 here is CASTAGRSYNEQFF. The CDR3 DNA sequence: TGTGCCAGCACAGCGGGAAGGTCCTACAATGAGCAGTTCTTC.

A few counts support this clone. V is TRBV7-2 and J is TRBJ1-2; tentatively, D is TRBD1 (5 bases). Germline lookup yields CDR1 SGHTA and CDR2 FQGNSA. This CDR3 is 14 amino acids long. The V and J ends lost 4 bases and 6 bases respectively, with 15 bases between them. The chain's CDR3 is CASSSPGRVDGYTF. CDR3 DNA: TGTGCCAGCAGCTCACCGGGCAGGGTTGATGGCTACACCTTC.

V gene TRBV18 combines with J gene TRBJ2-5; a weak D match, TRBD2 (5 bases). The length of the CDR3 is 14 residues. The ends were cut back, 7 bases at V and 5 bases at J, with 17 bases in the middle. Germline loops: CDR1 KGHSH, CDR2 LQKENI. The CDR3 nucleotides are TGTGCCAGCTTCGACCGAGGGAGCGTGGAGACCCAGTACTTC. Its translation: CASFDRGSVETQYF.

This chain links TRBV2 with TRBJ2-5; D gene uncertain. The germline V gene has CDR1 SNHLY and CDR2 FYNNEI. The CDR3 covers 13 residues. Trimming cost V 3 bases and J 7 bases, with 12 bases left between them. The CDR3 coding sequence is TGTGCCAGCAGTGAGGCCCCCCCAGGGACCCAGTACTTC. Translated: CASSEAPPGTQYF.

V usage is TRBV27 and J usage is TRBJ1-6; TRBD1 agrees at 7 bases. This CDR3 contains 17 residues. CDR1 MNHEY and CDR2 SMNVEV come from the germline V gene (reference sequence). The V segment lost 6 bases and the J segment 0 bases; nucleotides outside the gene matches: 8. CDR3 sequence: CASRNRGPSSYNSPLHF. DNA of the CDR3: TGTGCCAGCAGGAACAGGGGACCCAGCTCCTATAATTCACCCCTCCACTTT.

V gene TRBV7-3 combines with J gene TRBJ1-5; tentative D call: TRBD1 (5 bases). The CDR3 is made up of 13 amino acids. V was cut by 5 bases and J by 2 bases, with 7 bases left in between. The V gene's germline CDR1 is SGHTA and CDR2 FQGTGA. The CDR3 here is CASSQGGNQPQHF. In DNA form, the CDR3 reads TGTGCCAGCAGCCAGGGCGGCAATCAGCCCCAGCATTTT.